This T cell receptor beta chain was captured by sequencing in a study of identical twins. The cDNA had a unique molecular identifier and a template-switch universal primer site. TCRdb independently ran MiXCR on the 5' RACE reads; one entry per CDR3 protein. This sample yields around 370,000 distinct CDR3 sequences, of which about 9% are seen a single time; over 7% belongs to the top ten. This clonotype has at least ten counts. The antigen remains unidentified. The CDR3 spans 13 residues. The ends were cut back, 5 bases at V and 6 bases at J, with 14 bases in the middle. Per germline, CDR1 SEHNR and CDR2 FQNEAQ (reference sequence). Study-wide findings and caveats: The presence of invariant MAIT and iNKT cells could partly confound analyses of zero-insertion sequences. Out-of-frame alpha sequences common to twins were enriched for low generation probability. Beta clonotypes that were abundant in cord blood contained fewer insertions, a pattern absent from memory repertoires.

The sample comprised naive T cells sorted from blood. The source is a woman in her 50s in good health. The chain links TRBV7-9 to TRBJ2-7, with D maybe TRBD2 (5 bases). The CDR3 protein is CASSVSGGGEQYF. CDR3 bases: TGTGCCAGCAGCGTGTCTGGTGGAGGCGAGCAGTACTTC.